One sample yielded the 20 T cell receptor beta chains listed below, sequenced in a study of T cells in Graves' hyperthyroidism and ophthalmopathy. The source material, RNA transcripts, was used to amplify TCR beta CDR3 regions. Researchers ran a first-round RT-PCR on the TCR CDR3 using the HTBI primer set. TCRdb reprocessed the multiplex PCR reads via MiXCR and lists one record per CDR3 protein. Here the sample spans under 450,000 distinct CDR3 sequences, about 17% being singletons. The sequencing input was blood. The receptors come from a woman between 25 and 40 years old with Graves' hyperthyroidism that later progressed to Graves' ophthalmopathy.

The gene calls are TRBV7-8 and TRBJ2-7; D gene unclear. V lost 1 base to trimming and J lost 5 bases, with 21 bases between them. CDR3 length: 17 residues. Germline assignment: CDR1 SGHVS and CDR2 FQNEAQ. The DNA of the CDR3 is TGTGCCAGCAGCTTAGAGAGTCCCCTGGGATGGTACAACGAGCAGTACTTC. Its protein is CASSLESPLGWYNEQYF.

This clonotype occurred many times. V gene TRBV11-2 combines with J gene TRBJ2-5; 8 bases fit TRBD2. This CDR3 comprises 17 residues. Germline CDR1 SGHAT, CDR2 FQNNGV. J was trimmed by 3 bases and V by 2 bases; bases with no gene match: 11. In DNA form, the CDR3 reads TGTGCCAGCAGCTTATACCCCGGGGGGGACGAAAAAGAGACCCAGTACTTC. This translates into CASSLYPGGDEKETQYF.

This clonotype has more than one count but fewer than ten. A read error may explain this, as a much larger clone is one base away. V usage is TRBV28 and J usage is TRBJ2-5, with TRBD2 matching 8 bases. The CDR3 has 15 amino acids. Germline-derived CDR1 and CDR2 are MDHEN and SYDVKM. Germline trimming cut 6 bases from V and 2 bases from J; bases unmatched to any gene: 8. CDR3 in amino acids: CASSCGLAKQETQYF. The CDR3 DNA sequence: TGTGCCAGCAGCTGCGGACTAGCCAAACAAGAGACCCAGTACTTC.

This clonotype was counted many times. The V call is TRBV12-3 or TRBV12-4, the J call TRBJ1-3; D possibly corresponds to TRBD1 (5 bases). This CDR3 is 14 amino acids long. Trimming left V 9 bases short and J 3 bases short, with 15 bases between. This CDR3 is CASQGPTGGNTIYF. The DNA of the CDR3 is TGTGCCAGTCAGGGTCCCACGGGTGGAAACACCATATATTTT.

The sample holds many counts of this clonotype. V gene TRBV18 combines with J gene TRBJ1-2; 9 bases are shared with TRBD1. Germline loops: CDR1 KGHSH, CDR2 LQKENI. V was pared by 3 bases and J by 5 bases, with 7 bases of the junction left unmatched. This CDR3 has 15 amino acids. DNA for the CDR3: TGTGCCAGCTCACCCGTTTGGGACAGGGTTTATGGCTACACCTTC. Its protein is CASSPVWDRVYGYTF.

This clonotype has a count of ten or more. The rearrangement uses TRBV5-8 and TRBJ1-1; D not certain. Germline V gene sequence: CDR1 SGHTS, CDR2 YDEGEE. The V end lost 4 bases, the J end lost 2 bases, and 12 bases lay between the germline ends. This CDR3 has 14 residues. CDR3 DNA sequence: TGTGCCAGCAGCAATGTCGGGGTTAACACTGAAGCTTTCTTT. Translating gives CASSNVGVNTEAFF.

The gene calls are TRBV3-1 and TRBJ2-5; 14 bases match TRBD2. Germline assignment: CDR1 LGHDT and CDR2 YNNKEL (reference sequence). This CDR3 comprises 18 residues. V lost 3 bases to trimming and J lost 5 bases; unmatched junction nucleotides: 11. The CDR3 loop reads CASSQGTSGSVGLETQYF. The CDR3 region has the DNA TGTGCCAGCAGCCAGGGGACTAGCGGGAGTGTAGGGTTGGAGACCCAGTACTTC.

This clonotype was seen a few times. The chain couples TRBV20-1 to TRBJ2-5; 12 nucleotides match TRBD2. This CDR3 has 15 residues. CDR1 and CDR2 (germline): DFQATT, SNEGSKA (reference sequence). V was clipped by 5 bases and J by 3 bases; unmatched bases: 7. The chain's CDR3 is CSALRLAGEEETQYF. The CDR3 DNA follows: TGCAGTGCTCTCCGACTAGCGGGAGAAGAAGAGACCCAGTACTTC.

This clonotype came up a few times. V gene TRBV10-3 combines with J gene TRBJ1-6; D unresolved. Trimming shortened V by 0 bases and J by 10 bases, and 13 bases separated the two germline ends. CDR1 and CDR2 from the germline V gene are ENHRY and SYGVKD. CDR3 length equals 15 residues. The CDR3 reads CAISESTGGVSPLHF. The CDR3 coding sequence is TGTGCCATCAGTGAGTCCACTGGTGGGGTCTCACCCCTCCACTTT.

This clonotype was detected ten times or more. The genes are TRBV3-1 and TRBJ2-3; 9 bases line up with TRBD2. Trimming removed 5 bases from V and 1 base from J; junction bases left unmatched: 4. The CDR3 has 15 residues. The germline V gene has CDR1 LGHDT and CDR2 YNNKEL (reference sequence). The CDR3 sequence is CASSYRTSGTDTQYF. In DNA, the CDR3 is TGTGCCAGCAGCTATAGGACTAGCGGCACAGATACGCAGTATTTT.

A word on this clonotype: Mismatch with germline at one junction end may stem from a read error. The chain is built from TRBV28 and TRBJ2-2; D may be TRBD2 (5 bases). Germline values: CDR1 MDHEN, CDR2 SYDVKM. CDR3 size: 16 residues. The CDR3 here is CASSLFLGFTTGELSF. The CDR3 region has the DNA TGTGCCAGCAGTTTATTTCTAGGTTTTACAACCGGGGAGCTGTCTTTT.

The table lists this clonotype with a few counts. The V and J genes are TRBV15 and TRBJ2-5; D is possibly TRBD1 or TRBD2 (5 bases each). V was shortened by 5 bases and J by 7 bases, with 20 bases between the two germline ends. Germline lookup yields CDR1 LNHNV and CDR2 YYDKDF (reference sequence). This CDR3 spans 15 amino acids. The CDR3 here is CATSPGSVGARTQYF. CDR3 coding DNA: TGTGCCACCAGCCCCGGTAGTGTCGGGGCGCGGACCCAGTACTTC.

About this clonotype itself: The junction differs from germline at one of its ends, possibly a read error. This rearrangement joins TRBV20-1 to TRBJ1-5; tentative D call: TRBD1 (5 bases). CDR1 and CDR2 from the germline V gene are DFQATT and SNEGSKA (reference sequence). This CDR3 is 13 amino acids long. CDR3 coding DNA: TGCAGTGCTAGAACGACAGCCAATCAGCCCCGGCATTTT. It yields the protein CSARTTANQPRHF.

V usage is TRBV12-3 or TRBV12-4 and J usage is TRBJ1-6; D might be TRBD1 (5 bases). This CDR3 is built from 14 residues. Trimming pared 7 bases from V and 8 bases from J, leaving 15 bases between. As DNA, the CDR3 is TGTGCCAGCACCAAACAGGACACCTATTCACCCCTCCACTTT. This encodes CASTKQDTYSPLHF.

This clonotype was observed many times. V and J are TRBV9 and TRBJ1-6; D gene uncertain. The germline V gene encodes CDR1 SGDLS and CDR2 YYNGEE. Trimming cost V 3 bases and J 5 bases, with 6 bases left between them. The CDR3 extends over 13 amino acids. DNA for the CDR3: TGTGCCAGCAGCGAACAAGATAATTCACCCCTCCACTTT. Its protein product is CASSEQDNSPLHF.

Only a few counts were recorded for this clonotype. The chain is built from TRBV29-1 and TRBJ2-5; no reliable D call. The CDR3 totals 10 residues. CDR1 SQVTM and CDR2 ANQGSEA come from the germline V gene. Between the trimmed V and J ends, which lost 7 bases and 5 bases, there was a span of 8 bases. In DNA form, the CDR3 reads TGCAGCGGGGCCTCCGAGACCCAGTACTTC. Its protein product is CSGASETQYF.

This clonotype was found many times. The chain carries TRBV28 and TRBJ1-1; possibly TRBD1 for D (5 bases). The CDR3 consists of 20 residues. CDR1 is MDHEN, CDR2 SYDVKM, per germline. V was cut by 3 bases and J by 3 bases, with 29 bases left in between. In DNA, the CDR3 is TGTGCCAGCAGTTTCCTAGCATTTAAGGGCAGCCTCTCGGGGGACACTGAAGCTTTCTTT. Its translation is CASSFLAFKGSLSGDTEAFF.

Ten or more counts support this clonotype. The V and J genes are TRBV27 and TRBJ2-5; 9 bases align to TRBD1. V was clipped by 2 bases and J by 5 bases; unmatched bases: 9. This CDR3 has 16 residues. CDR1 and CDR2 from the germline V gene are MNHEY and SMNVEV (reference sequence). The CDR3 here is CASSLTGQGSRETQYF. Written as DNA, the CDR3 is TGTGCCAGCAGTTTAACAGGACAGGGGTCGAGGGAGACCCAGTACTTC.

The chain joins TRBV4-2 to TRBJ2-7; D is uncertain. This CDR3 region has 16 residues. CDR1 is LGHNA, CDR2 YNFKEQ, per germline. Trimming removed 5 bases from V and 4 bases from J, with 21 bases in between. CDR3 DNA: TGTGCCAGCAGCGATACGGCCTCCGTTATCTTATACGAGCAGTACTTC. It codes for CASSDTASVILYEQYF.

At least ten counts were recorded for this clonotype. This CDR3 is CATSDPNRDRGSTDTQYF. Here the CDR3 DNA reads TGTGCCACCAGTGACCCTAACCGGGACAGGGGAAGCACAGATACGCAGTATTTT. The J gene is TRBJ2-3, the V gene TRBV24-1, with TRBD1 matching over 10 bases. This CDR3 has 18 residues. Germline loops: CDR1 KGHDR, CDR2 SFDVKD. V lost 4 bases, J lost 0 bases, and 9 bases stayed unmatched.